The clone carrying this TCR beta chain was observed at least ten times. Its specificity is not known. The record originates from a study of blood T cells in healthy people across ages. The authors ran a second PCR of 7 to 11 cycles using a sample-barcoded 5' primer and a J-beta primer mix. TCRdb independently ran MiXCR on the 5' RACE reads; one entry per CDR3 protein. The sample lists about 640,000 distinct CDR3 sequences; roughly 50% were seen once. Findings of the study overall: Among long-lived donors, naive CD4+ cells were more numerous and diversity higher than in aged donors.

With 6 bases removed from V and 0 bases from J, the gap between germline ends came to 8 bases. The V gene's germline CDR1 is MNHEY and CDR2 SMNVEV (reference sequence). The CDR3 contains 14 residues. The study drew donors from healthy Caucasian individuals in Russia aged about 6 to 90. The draw of peripheral blood yielded ten milliliters from each donor. The receptor comes from a man aged 60 to 75 in good health. The sample consisted of blood. The chain has TRBV27 and TRBJ1-4, with D unresolved. The CDR3 sequence: CASRGTATNEKLFF. The CDR3 DNA sequence: TGTGCCAGCAGAGGCACAGCAACTAATGAAAAACTGTTTTTT.